These 20 T cell receptor beta chains came from one sample sequenced in a study of response to subunit inactivated influenza vaccine. MiXCR, run by TCRdb on the RT-PCR reads, gives a single entry per CDR3 protein. This sample carries about 500,000 distinct CDR3 sequences, around 13% of them seen once, and the ten largest clones take about an eighth. The sample consisted of PBMCs from blood, taken about 6 weeks after vaccination. Receptors originate from a man between 45 and 60 years old who received an inactivated influenza vaccine.

Note on this clonotype: This clone may be a read error of a much larger clone one base away. The chain carries TRBV5-1 and TRBJ2-1; 9 bases map to TRBD1. CDR3 length: 16 residues. Germline V lookup: CDR1 SGHRS, CDR2 YFSETQ. The CDR3 sequence: CPSSLGQGRRYNEQFF. The CDR3 coding sequence is TGCCCCAGCAGCCTGGGACAGGGTCGCCGTTACAATGAGCAGTTCTTC.

The sample holds many counts of this clonotype. The rearrangement joins TRBV20-1 to TRBJ2-3; 11 bases agree with TRBD2. The CDR3 has 14 amino acids. J was trimmed by 2 bases and V by 3 bases; bases with no gene match: 1. Germline V gene data show CDR1 as DFQATT and CDR2 as SNEGSKA (reference sequence). CDR3 nucleotides: TGCAGTGCTAGGGGACTAGCGGCCACAGATACGCAGTATTTT. It encodes CSARGLAATDTQYF.

This clonotype was seen only a few times. This chain joins TRBV6-2 or TRBV6-3 and TRBJ1-5, with D perhaps matching TRBD1 (5 bases). The CDR3 extends over 13 amino acids. Trimming removed 5 bases from V and 5 bases from J, with 10 bases in between. CDR1 and CDR2 (germline): MNHEY, SVGEGT. The chain's CDR3 is CASSDGAHQPQHF. The DNA of the CDR3 is TGTGCCAGCAGTGACGGGGCGCATCAGCCCCAGCATTTT.

This clonotype was counted between two and nine times. The chain combines TRBV7-9 with TRBJ2-1; D might be TRBD2 (5 bases). CDR3 size: 12 residues. Germline lookup yields CDR1 SEHNR and CDR2 FQNEAQ (reference sequence). The DNA of the CDR3 is TGTGCGCTGGGTAACCAGCGGAATGAGCAGTTCTTC. Amino acid sequence: CALGNQRNEQFF.

This clonotype was seen a few times. The chain employs TRBV20-1 and TRBJ2-5; TRBD1 matches 10 bases. The CDR3 covers 14 residues. Germline-derived CDR1 and CDR2 are DFQATT and SNEGSKA (reference sequence). The V and J ends lost 4 bases and 5 bases, in that order; junction bases with no gene match: 7. The CDR3 coding sequence is TGCAGTGCTATAGGACAGGGGGTCCATGAGACCCAGTACTTC. Residues: CSAIGQGVHETQYF.

This clonotype showed up just a few times. This chain connects TRBV5-1 to TRBJ2-6; D is unresolved. Germline V CDR1 and CDR2: SGHRS, YFSETQ. The CDR3 length is 18 residues. Deletions cut 0 bases from V and 1 base from J, with 14 bases between. The CDR3 here is CASSLVGQALSGANVLTF. The DNA for the CDR3 is TGCGCCAGCAGCTTGGTGGGTCAGGCCTTATCTGGGGCCAACGTCCTGACTTTC.

The chain carries TRBV4-3 and TRBJ2-4; 9 bases line up with TRBD2. The CDR3 loop spans 16 amino acids. Germline CDR1 and CDR2: LGHNA and YSLEER. Trimming took 1 base from V and 8 from J; bases not matched to a gene: 9. This chain's CDR3 is CASSQGEGTSRDIQYF. In DNA, the CDR3 is TGCGCCAGCAGCCAAGGAGAAGGGACTAGCCGCGACATTCAGTACTTC.

Details on this clonotype: This sequence may be a read error, since a much larger clone differs from it by one base. The J gene is TRBJ1-4, the V gene TRBV29-1; no clear D. V was trimmed by 2 bases and J by 4 bases, leaving 11 bases between them. Germline CDR1 SQVTM, CDR2 ANQGSEA. The CDR3 contains 14 residues. The CDR3 DNA sequence: TGCAGCGTTGAAAATCGCCGGGATAATGAAAAACTGTTTTTT. Translation gives CSVENRRDNEKLFF.

The chain recombines TRBV3-1 with TRBJ2-1; weak D call: TRBD2 (6 bases). The CDR3 contains 14 residues. The V gene lost 3 bases and the J gene lost 1 base, with 7 bases spanning the gap. Looked up from germline, CDR1 is LGHDT and CDR2 is YNNKEL (reference sequence). The CDR3 DNA sequence: TGTGCCAGCAGCCAGGACTATTCCTACAATGAGCAGTTCTTC. Translated: CASSQDYSYNEQFF.

The chain employs TRBV7-2 and TRBJ2-3, with D perhaps TRBD1 (7 bases). Germline lookup yields CDR1 SGHTA and CDR2 FQGNSA. This CDR3 contains 14 residues. Deletions cut 6 bases from V and 5 bases from J, with 15 bases between. CDR3 coding DNA: TGTGCCAGCAGGGGACTGACAGGGAAAGATACGCAGTATTTT. Translation: CASRGLTGKDTQYF. Full variable domain (rest looked up from reference TRBV7-2 and TRBJ2-3): GAGVSQSPSNKVTEKGKDVELRCDPISGHTALYWYRQSLGQGLEFLIYFQGNSAPDKSGLPSDRFSAERTGGSVSTLTIQRTQQEDSAVYLCASRGLTGKDTQYFGPGTRLTVL.

The chain links TRBV6-2 or TRBV6-3 to TRBJ2-5; TRBD1 matches 8 bases. The CDR3 sequence is 17 residues long. Germline V gene sequence: CDR1 MNHEY, CDR2 SVGEGT. V was pared by 4 bases and J by 0 bases, with 10 bases of the junction left unmatched. The CDR3 sequence is CASSFRTGWRYQETQYF. CDR3 nucleotide sequence: TGTGCCAGCAGTTTCCGGACAGGGTGGAGGTACCAAGAGACCCAGTACTTC.

The rearrangement joins TRBV15 to TRBJ2-1; D ambiguous. The CDR3 totals 17 residues. The V gene's germline CDR1 is LNHNV and CDR2 YYDKDF (reference sequence). Trimming cost V 0 bases and J 5 bases, with 17 bases left between them. The CDR3 loop is CATSRDLRTRFNNEQFF. In DNA form, the CDR3 reads TGTGCCACCAGCAGAGATTTACGGACCCGCTTTAACAATGAGCAGTTCTTC.

This clonotype was recorded a few times. CDR3 sequence (DNA): TGTGCCAGCAGCTCACATCCGGGGGGGGCGCGGGACACCGGGGAGCTGTTTTTT. This translates into CASSSHPGGARDTGELFF. The chain uses TRBV5-5 and TRBJ2-2; 8 positions agree with TRBD2. Germline CDR1 and CDR2: SGHKS and YYEKEE (reference sequence). The CDR3 is made up of 18 amino acids. Trimming cost V 3 bases and J 3 bases; bases outside gene matches: 13.

This clonotype has at least ten counts. This chain links TRBV6-5 with TRBJ2-1, with TRBD2 matching over 11 bases. V lost 2 bases and J lost 6; bases outside the gene matches: 0. Germline V CDR1 and CDR2: MNHEY, SVGAGI. This CDR3 contains 14 residues. CDR3 coding DNA: TGTGCCAGCAGTTACGGGACTAGCGGCAATGAGCAGTTCTTC. Translated: CASSYGTSGNEQFF.

This chain joins TRBV20-1 and TRBJ2-7; 10 nucleotides agree with TRBD2. The germline V gene encodes CDR1 DFQATT and CDR2 SNEGSKA (reference sequence). The CDR3 loop spans 12 amino acids. V shed 4 bases, J shed 5 bases, and the junction held 2 bases outside the gene matches. Here the CDR3 reads CSAKRGGNEQYF. Here the CDR3 DNA reads TGCAGTGCTAAGCGGGGGGGCAACGAGCAGTACTTC.

The V gene is TRBV6-2 or TRBV6-3, the J gene TRBJ2-5; D is uncertain. The CDR3 length is 13 residues. With 0 bases removed from V and 3 bases from J, the gap between germline ends came to 5 bases. Germline V CDR1 and CDR2: MNHEY, SVGEGT. CDR3 amino acids: CASSYSQKETQYF. Written as DNA, the CDR3 is TGTGCCAGCAGTTACTCGCAGAAAGAGACCCAGTACTTC.

This clonotype has just a few counts. This sequence joins TRBV5-1 and TRBJ2-5, with a tentative D call TRBD1 (6 bases). Deletions cut 3 bases from V and 3 bases from J, with 12 bases between. The CDR3 is 14 amino acids. Germline V gene data show CDR1 as SGHRS and CDR2 as YFSETQ. CDR3 DNA: TGCGCCAGCAGCTGGGCCCCAGGGGAAGAGACCCAGTACTTC. Translated: CASSWAPGEETQYF.

In its sample, this clonotype was seen a few times. The gene calls are TRBV20-1 and TRBJ2-1; 10 nucleotides align to TRBD2. V gave up 6 bases and J gave up 7 bases; unmatched junction bases: 15. The germline CDR1 and CDR2 sequences are DFQATT and SNEGSKA (reference sequence). CDR3 length: 16 residues. The CDR3, as DNA: TGCAGTGCAAGCCAGGCTAGCGGGAGTGGGATTAATGAGCAGTTCTTC. Translation gives CSASQASGSGINEQFF.

This clonotype appeared a few times. V usage is TRBV2 and J usage is TRBJ2-3, with D hard to call. Germline assignment: CDR1 SNHLY and CDR2 FYNNEI. CDR3 length equals 14 residues. Trimming took off 3 bases at V and 4 bases at J, with 11 bases between the two ends. CDR3 sequence reads: CASSDGFGPDTQYF. CDR3 coding DNA: TGTGCCAGCAGTGATGGGTTCGGCCCAGATACGCAGTATTTT.

The DNA for the CDR3 is TGTGCCAGCAGCCAAGAAAAAGGGGCTTACACCGGGGAGCTGTTTTTT. It encodes CASSQEKGAYTGELFF. The V call is TRBV4-2, the J call TRBJ2-2; TRBD1 might be the D (5 bases). The CDR3 spans 16 residues. The V and J ends lost 0 bases and 3 bases respectively, with 11 bases between them. Per the germline V gene, CDR1 is LGHNA and CDR2 is YNFKEQ.